Below are 32 T cell receptor beta chains sequenced from a single sample in a study of cytomegalovirus exposure and HLA in healthy donors. This PCR relied on a set of 60 Vbeta primers and 13 Jbeta primers. TCRdb's copy holds only in-frame clones and misses some; the assay was immunoSEQ multiplex PCR. Altogether around 180,000 clones are present, 85% being singletons, with the ten largest covering 1%. Sequencing input: PBMCs. Receptors were obtained from a boy under 10 years old in good health and CMV-seronegative.

The chain is built from TRBV9 and TRBJ1-1; D is ambiguous. In germline, CDR1 is SGDLS, CDR2 YYNGEE. CDR3 length equals 14 residues. Deletions cut 0 bases from V and 2 bases from J, with 8 bases between. CDR3 region: CASSVDNTNTEAFF. CDR3 in DNA: TGTGCCAGCAGCGTAGATAACACCAACACTGAAGCTTTCTTT.

The gene calls are TRBV18 and TRBJ2-1; 8 bases map to TRBD1. Germline V gene data show CDR1 as KGHSH and CDR2 as LQKENI. This CDR3 has 15 residues. V shed 3 bases and J 0 bases; nucleotides not matched to a gene: 1. CDR3 DNA sequence: TGTGCCAGCTCACCTGACAGGGGCTCCTACAATGAGCAGTTCTTC. This translates into CASSPDRGSYNEQFF. Filled out from reference TRBV18 and TRBJ2-1, the complete variable domain reads NAGVMQNPRHLVRRRGQEARLRCSPMKGHSHVYWYRQLPEEGLKFMVYLQKENIIDESGMPKERFSAEFPKEGPSILRIQQVVRGDSAAYFCASSPDRGSYNEQFFGPGTRLTVL.

The V gene is TRBV29-1, the J gene TRBJ2-1; TRBD2 agrees at 12 bases. The germline gives CDR1 SQVTM, CDR2 ANQGSEA. The CDR3 has 16 amino acids. Trimming at V came to 4 bases and at J to 1 base, leaving 5 bases not matched to a gene. CDR3 DNA sequence: TGCAGCGTTGGGGGACTAGCGGGTTCGTCCTACAATGAGCAGTTCTTC. The encoded protein is CSVGGLAGSSYNEQFF.

The CDR3 nucleotides are TGCGCCAGCAGCTTGGGACTGAGAAACACCATATATTTT. It translates to CASSLGLRNTIYF. This rearrangement joins TRBV5-1 to TRBJ1-3; D is undetermined. Looked up from germline, CDR1 is SGHRS and CDR2 is YFSETQ. With 0 bases removed from V and 5 bases from J, the gap between germline ends came to 6 bases. The CDR3 is 13 residues long.

This chain joins TRBV5-1 and TRBJ2-2; D possibly corresponds to TRBD2 (7 bases). Germline-derived CDR1 and CDR2 are SGHRS and YFSETQ. The CDR3 spans 14 residues. V lost 2 bases, J lost 7 bases, and 12 bases lay in between. CDR3: CASSFGGRSGELFF. The CDR3 DNA reads TGCGCCAGCAGCTTCGGGGGGCGCAGCGGGGAGCTGTTTTTT.

The rearrangement uses TRBV7-8 and TRBJ2-7; 14 bases map to TRBD2. This CDR3 comprises 18 residues. CDR1 SGHVS and CDR2 FQNEAQ come from the germline V gene. V was clipped by 3 bases and J by 0 bases; unmatched bases: 7. CDR3 region: CASSLPGLAGVPSYEQYF. Here the CDR3 DNA reads TGTGCCAGCAGCTTGCCGGGACTAGCGGGAGTACCCTCCTACGAGCAGTACTTC.

This clone was seen only once. V usage is TRBV28 and J usage is TRBJ2-3, with TRBD1 matching over 11 bases. V lost 5 bases, J lost 13 bases, and 5 bases stayed unmatched. The CDR3 contains 12 residues. In germline, CDR1 is MDHEN, CDR2 SYDVKM. CDR3 residues: CASSRTGGWEYF. For the CDR3, the DNA is TGTGCCAGCAGTCGGACAGGGGGCTGGGAGTATTTT.

In DNA form, the CDR3 reads TGTGCCAGCAGCCCCCCTAGCGGGGGAGAGCAGTACTTC. This gives the protein CASSPPSGGEQYF. This chain joins TRBV9 and TRBJ2-7; 10 bases fit TRBD2. V trimming: 4 bases; J trimming: 7 bases; junction bases outside the gene matches: 5. The CDR3 is made up of 13 amino acids. Germline CDR1 is SGDLS and CDR2 is YYNGEE.

The chain couples TRBV28 to TRBJ2-1; D remains unclear. From germline, CDR1 is MDHEN and CDR2 SYDVKM. This CDR3 is 11 amino acids long. The V and J ends lost 3 bases and 9 bases respectively, with 6 bases between them. Here the CDR3 reads CASSFVSEQFF. For the CDR3, the DNA is TGTGCCAGCAGTTTTGTCAGTGAGCAGTTCTTC.

The J gene is TRBJ1-4, the V gene TRBV7-9; D unresolved. Germline-derived CDR1 and CDR2 are SEHNR and FQNEAQ (reference sequence). Between the trimmed V and J ends, which lost 3 bases and 5 bases, there was a span of 13 bases. The CDR3 extends over 15 amino acids. Here the CDR3 DNA reads TGTGCCAGCAGCTTCTCCCCGGGGTTCAATGAAAAACTGTTTTTT. Its translation: CASSFSPGFNEKLFF.

The chain uses TRBV18 and TRBJ2-3; 10 bases are shared with TRBD2. Trimming at V came to 3 bases and at J to 5 bases, leaving 5 bases not matched to a gene. This CDR3 spans 15 amino acids. CDR1 KGHSH and CDR2 LQKENI come from the germline V gene. CDR3 sequence reads: CASSPLSGREDTQYF. CDR3 nucleotides: TGTGCCAGCTCACCTCTCAGCGGGAGGGAAGATACGCAGTATTTT.

This clone has more than one count but fewer than ten. Because the CDR3's place on the DNA is in doubt, the DNA is left out and the CDR3 is given as listed by TCRdb. V gene TRBV5-1 combines with J gene TRBJ1-3; TRBD1, the D gene given by the table, was not confirmed from the DNA. The CDR3 length equals 16 residues, ends included. The germline CDR1 and CDR2 sequences are SGHRS and YFSETQ. The chain's CDR3 is CASSLHQQGTGNTIYF.

This clone was seen only a few times. The V and J genes are TRBV19 and TRBJ2-1; TRBD2 matches at 7 bases. Germline V gene lookup returns CDR1 LNHDA and CDR2 SQIVND (reference sequence). Unmatched junction bases numbered 7, after V lost 5 bases and J lost 3 bases. The CDR3 has 15 residues. CDR3 bases: TGTGCCAGTAGTGTTCGACTAGCTGACTACAATGAGCAGTTCTTC. Translated, it gives CASSVRLADYNEQFF.

CDR3 loop: CASSDRGGLAGANVLTF. DNA of the CDR3: TGTGCCAGTAGTGATCGGGGGGGGCTAGCTGGGGCCAACGTCCTGACTTTC. The rearrangement joins TRBV19 to TRBJ2-6, with TRBD2 matching over 8 bases. The junction had 8 bases not matched to a gene; V was cut back by 5 bases and J by 2 bases. In germline, CDR1 is LNHDA, CDR2 SQIVND (reference sequence). CDR3 length equals 17 residues.

The CDR3 DNA reads as TGTGCCAGCAGCTTAGTATCGGGGGGCGGCGATGAGCAGTTCTTC. Protein: CASSLVSGGGDEQFF. The genes are TRBV11-3 and TRBJ2-1, with D possibly TRBD2 on 7 matching bases. Germline V gene sequence: CDR1 SGHNT, CDR2 YENEEA. This CDR3 has 15 amino acids. Deletions cut 1 base from V and 8 bases from J, with 15 bases between.

The chain combines TRBV9 with TRBJ1-2; no firm D call. V gave up 0 bases and J gave up 4 bases, with 7 bases separating them. This CDR3 is built from 13 residues. Germline V gene lookup returns CDR1 SGDLS and CDR2 YYNGEE. The CDR3 region has the DNA TGTGCCAGCAGCGTAGGCGGAACCTATGGCTACACCTTC. Translated, it gives CASSVGGTYGYTF.

The rearrangement uses TRBV28 and TRBJ1-2; D remains ambiguous. The germline gives CDR1 MDHEN, CDR2 SYDVKM. This CDR3 is built from 15 residues. With 7 bases removed from V and 1 base from J, the gap between germline ends came to 16 bases. The CDR3 region has the DNA TGTGCCAGCACTTCCCCGCGCCGCGGTAACTATGGCTACACCTTC. It yields the protein CASTSPRRGNYGYTF.

The chain is built from TRBV11-2 and TRBJ1-2, with unresolved D. Trimming took off 0 bases at V and 4 bases at J, with 9 bases between the two ends. In germline, CDR1 is SGHAT, CDR2 FQNNGV. This CDR3 contains 14 residues. Written as DNA, the CDR3 is TGTGCCAGCAGCTTAGATCAGAACAGCTATGGCTACACCTTC. It translates to CASSLDQNSYGYTF.

The chain links TRBV7-9 to TRBJ1-1, with D tentatively TRBD1 (5 bases). The germline V and J ends were trimmed by 6 bases and 5 bases, with 25 bases remaining between them. Germline V gene sequence: CDR1 SEHNR, CDR2 FQNEAQ (reference sequence). This CDR3 region has 17 residues. CDR3 in DNA: TGTGCCAGCAGTCCTCCCGATAGGGCCAGGGCGAGAACTGAAGCTTTCTTT. Protein: CASSPPDRARARTEAFF.

The genes are TRBV28 and TRBJ1-5; possibly TRBD1 for D (6 bases). V lost 5 bases and J lost 6, with 17 bases in between. Germline values: CDR1 MDHEN, CDR2 SYDVKM. The CDR3 totals 15 residues. The CDR3 is CASSPQGGTRQPQHF. The CDR3 region has the DNA TGTGCCAGCAGTCCACAGGGAGGGACTCGTCAGCCCCAGCATTTT. The complete variable domain, with remaining parts taken from reference TRBV28 and TRBJ1-5, reads DVKVTQSSRYLVKRTGEKVFLECVQDMDHENMFWYRQDPGLGLRLIYFSYDVKMKEKGDIPEGYSVSREKKERFSLILESASTNQTSMYLCASSPQGGTRQPQHFGDGTRLSIL.

The chain has TRBV4-2 and TRBJ2-5; D is ambiguous. CDR1 and CDR2 (germline): LGHNA, YNFKEQ. This CDR3 comprises 14 residues. The V end was cut by 1 base, the J end by 4 bases, with 10 bases between. For the CDR3, the DNA is TGTGCCAGCAGCCAAGGGTTCGAGCGAGAGACCCAGTACTTC. This encodes CASSQGFERETQYF.

The DNA of the CDR3 is TGCAGCGTTGAACCGGGACAGGGGGCTTATAACTATGGCTACACCTTC. This gives the protein CSVEPGQGAYNYGYTF. V usage is TRBV29-1 and J usage is TRBJ1-2; TRBD1 matches at 12 bases. The J segment lost 1 base and the V segment lost 2 bases, leaving 5 bases of the junction unmatched. CDR3 length equals 16 residues. Germline CDR1 SQVTM, CDR2 ANQGSEA.

The chain links TRBV6-1 to TRBJ1-5; a weak D match, TRBD1 (6 bases). The CDR3 contains 15 residues. Trimming removed 4 bases at V and 5 bases at J, with 15 bases between. CDR1 is MNHNS and CDR2 is SASEGT in the germline V gene. This chain's CDR3 is CASSASAGGHQPQHF. In DNA, the CDR3 is TGTGCCAGCAGTGCGTCCGCCGGGGGGCATCAGCCCCAGCATTTT.

The J gene is TRBJ2-3, the V gene TRBV27; the match to TRBD2 covers 9 bases. Germline-derived CDR1 and CDR2 are MNHEY and SMNVEV (reference sequence). CDR3 length equals 14 residues. J lost 4 bases, V lost 7 bases, and 6 bases had no gene match. CDR3 sequence (DNA): TGTGCCAGCAATGGCGGGAGGGAAGCAGATACGCAGTATTTT. Protein product: CASNGGREADTQYF.

The J gene is TRBJ1-2, the V gene TRBV29-1, with D possibly matching TRBD1 (6 bases). Trimming took 7 bases from V and 4 from J, leaving 16 bases between them. The CDR3 consists of 13 residues. Germline loops: CDR1 SQVTM, CDR2 ANQGSEA. CDR3 sequence: CSAGSMGAYGYTF. CDR3 coding DNA: TGCAGCGCCGGATCAATGGGGGCCTATGGCTACACCTTC.

The CDR3 is CASSGLAGGYEQYV. In DNA, the CDR3 is TGTGCCAGCAGCGGCCTAGCGGGGGGTTACGAGCAGTACGTC. J is TRBJ2-7 and V is TRBV9; 11 bases align to TRBD2. With 3 bases clipped from V and 4 bases from J, the junction kept 3 bases outside the gene matches. Germline CDR1 and CDR2: SGDLS and YYNGEE. The CDR3 is 14 amino acids.

In its sample, this clone was seen a few times. CDR3 bases: TGTGCCACCAGGGCGGGTGGCTACACCTTC. It encodes CATRAGGYTF. The rearrangement links TRBV2 to TRBJ1-2; weak D call: TRBD1 (5 bases). V shed 10 bases and J shed 7 bases, with 10 bases lying between them. The CDR3 totals 10 residues. Germline loops: CDR1 SNHLY, CDR2 FYNNEI.

V gene TRBV4-2 combines with J gene TRBJ2-2, with TRBD2 matching over 7 bases. The V segment lost 1 base and the J segment 10 bases; nucleotides outside the gene matches: 15. The CDR3 contains 17 residues. Germline CDR1 reads LGHNA; CDR2 reads YNFKEQ. CDR3 region: CASSQVQAGTTPAELFF. DNA of the CDR3: TGTGCCAGCAGCCAAGTCCAAGCGGGAACCACACCGGCGGAGCTGTTTTTT.

The chain employs TRBV5-4 and TRBJ2-5, with TRBD1 matching 7 bases. V gave up 2 bases and J gave up 2 bases; unmatched junction bases: 6. The CDR3 extends over 15 amino acids. The germline V gene has CDR1 SGHNT and CDR2 YYREEE (reference sequence). The CDR3 here is CASSLKGAGQETQYF. In DNA, the CDR3 is TGTGCCAGCAGCTTAAAGGGGGCCGGGCAAGAGACCCAGTACTTC. The whole variable domain, remainder taken from reference TRBV5-4 and TRBJ2-5, is ETGVTQSPTHLIKTRGQQVTLRCSSQSGHNTVSWYQQALGQGPQFIFQYYREEENGRGNFPPRFSGLQFPNYSSELNVNALELDDSALYLCASSLKGAGQETQYFGPGTRLLVL.

This clone was seen a few times. This chain joins TRBV5-1 and TRBJ2-7; perhaps TRBD2 as D (5 bases). Germline loops: CDR1 SGHRS, CDR2 YFSETQ. V was shortened by 3 bases and J by 5 bases, with 12 bases between the two germline ends. The CDR3 extends over 13 amino acids. CDR3 sequence: CASSSPGFDEQYF. CDR3 DNA sequence: TGCGCCAGCAGCTCCCCGGGGTTCGACGAGCAGTACTTC.

This clone was seen a handful of times. Other DNA sequences within the sample encode an identical CDR3. The chain employs TRBV5-1 and TRBJ1-5, with 7 bases aligning to TRBD1. The germline CDR1 and CDR2 sequences are SGHRS and YFSETQ. With 4 bases clipped from V and 0 bases from J, the junction kept 4 bases outside the gene matches. The CDR3 sequence is 15 residues long. CDR3 nucleotides: TGCGCCAGCAGCGCCACAGGGGATAGCAATCAGCCCCAGCATTTT. Translated, it gives CASSATGDSNQPQHF. Using reference TRBV5-1 and TRBJ1-5 for the parts outside the CDR3, the full variable domain is KAGVTQTPRYLIKTRGQQVTLSCSPISGHRSVSWYQQTPGQGLQFLFEYFSETQRNKGNFPGRFSGRQFSNSRSEMNVSTLELGDSALYLCASSATGDSNQPQHFGDGTRLSIL.

The rearrangement joins TRBV28 to TRBJ1-4, with 10 nucleotides matching TRBD1. The junction had 7 bases not matched to a gene; V was cut back by 5 bases and J by 7 bases. This CDR3 is built from 15 residues. Germline loops: CDR1 MDHEN, CDR2 SYDVKM. Here the CDR3 DNA reads TGTGCCAGCAGTCGACCGGGACAGGGGATTGAAAAACTGTTTTTT. The encoded protein is CASSRPGQGIEKLFF.